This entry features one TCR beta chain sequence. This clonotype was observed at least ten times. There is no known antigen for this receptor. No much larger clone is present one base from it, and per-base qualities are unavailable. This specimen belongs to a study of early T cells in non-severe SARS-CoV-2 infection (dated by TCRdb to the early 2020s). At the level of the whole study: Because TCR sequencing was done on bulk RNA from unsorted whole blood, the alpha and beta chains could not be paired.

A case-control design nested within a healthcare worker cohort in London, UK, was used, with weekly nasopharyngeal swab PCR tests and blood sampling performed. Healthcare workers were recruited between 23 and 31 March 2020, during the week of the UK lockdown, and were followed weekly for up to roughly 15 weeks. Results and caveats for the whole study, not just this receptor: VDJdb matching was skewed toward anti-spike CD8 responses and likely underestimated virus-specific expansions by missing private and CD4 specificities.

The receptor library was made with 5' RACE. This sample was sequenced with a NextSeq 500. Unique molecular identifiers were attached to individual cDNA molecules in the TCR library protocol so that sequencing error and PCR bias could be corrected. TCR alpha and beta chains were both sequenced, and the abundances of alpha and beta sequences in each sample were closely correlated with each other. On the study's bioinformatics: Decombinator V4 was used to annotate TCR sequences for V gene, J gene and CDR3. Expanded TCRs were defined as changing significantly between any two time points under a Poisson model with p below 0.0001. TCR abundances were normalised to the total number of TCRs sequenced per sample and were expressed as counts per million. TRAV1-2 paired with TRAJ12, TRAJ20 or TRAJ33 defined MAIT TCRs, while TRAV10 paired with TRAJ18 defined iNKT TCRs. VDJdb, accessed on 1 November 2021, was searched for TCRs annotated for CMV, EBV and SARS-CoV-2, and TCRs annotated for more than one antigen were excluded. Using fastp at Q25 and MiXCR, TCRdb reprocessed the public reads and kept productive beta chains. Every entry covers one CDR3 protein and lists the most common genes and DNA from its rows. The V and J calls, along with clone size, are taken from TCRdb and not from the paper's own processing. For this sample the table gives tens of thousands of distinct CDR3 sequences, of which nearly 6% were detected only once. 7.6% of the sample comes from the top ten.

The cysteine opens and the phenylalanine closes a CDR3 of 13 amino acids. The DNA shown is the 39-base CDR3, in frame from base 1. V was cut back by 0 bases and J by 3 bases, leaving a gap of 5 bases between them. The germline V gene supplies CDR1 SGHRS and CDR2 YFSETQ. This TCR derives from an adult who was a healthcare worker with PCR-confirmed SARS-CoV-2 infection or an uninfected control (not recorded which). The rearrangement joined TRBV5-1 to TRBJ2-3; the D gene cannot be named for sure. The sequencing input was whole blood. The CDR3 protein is CASSLAATDTQYF. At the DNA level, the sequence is TGCGCCAGCAGCTTGGCTGCGACAGATACGCAGTATTTT. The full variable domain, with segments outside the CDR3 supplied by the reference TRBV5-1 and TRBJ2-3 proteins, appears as KAGVTQTPRYLIKTRGQQVTLSCSPISGHRSVSWYQQTPGQGLQFLFEYFSETQRNKGNFPGRFSGRQFSNSRSEMNVSTLELGDSALYLCASSLAATDTQYFGPGTRLTVL.